This record concerns one TCR beta chain sequence. In the source study's methods: Counts of nucleated cells, estimated from reference gene primer amplification, were obtained. Profiling relied on immunoSEQ multiplex PCR, and the TCRdb table lists in-frame clones only, not all of them. V and J calls and clone size are given by that table; D and trimming were obtained from the DNA. The sample lists roughly 320,000 clones; just under 90% were seen once. The data derive from a study of blood T cell repertoires in COVID-19. Study-wide context: Sources were T cells, B-cell-depleted T cells, or PBMCs; the material itself was cDNA or gDNA.

CDR3 length equals 15 residues. The V gene end was trimmed by 3 bases and the J gene end by 7 bases; junction bases not matched to a gene: 9. The V gene's germline CDR1 is LNHDA and CDR2 SQIVND (reference sequence). The rearrangement links TRBV19 to TRBJ2-1, with TRBD2 matching 7 bases. The sequenced sample consisted of peripheral blood. This clonotype was obtained from a woman aged 30 to 39 with COVID-19, enrolled during active disease. In DNA, the CDR3 is TGTGCCAGTAGTATCGGTAGCGGGCGTCAAAATGAGCAGTTCTTC. Amino acids: CASSIGSGRQNEQFF. The full variable domain, rest sourced from reference TRBV19 and TRBJ2-1, is DGGITQSPKYLFRKEGQNVTLSCEQNLNHDAMYWYRQDPGQGLRLIYYSQIVNDFQKGDIAEGYSVSREKKESFPLTVTSAQKNPTAFYLCASSIGSGRQNEQFFGPGTRLTVL.